This T cell receptor beta chain emerged from a study of T-cell memory formation after mild COVID-19. Study conclusions and caveats: Day 15 to 85 contracting clones showed balanced CD4/CD8; day 15 to 37 expanders favored CD4+. The pre-infection memory compartment contained some responding clones, suggesting cross-reactive memory joined.

Trimming cost V 6 bases and J 0 bases, with 7 bases left between them. This CDR3 contains 13 residues. TCR alpha and TCR beta cDNA libraries carrying sample barcodes and UMIs were produced by 5'RACE using constant-segment primers. TCRdb analysed the 5' RACE reads with MiXCR anew, one entry per CDR3 protein. Altogether about 250,000 distinct CDR3 sequences are present, less than 20% being singletons, with the ten largest covering 2% to 2.5%. This clonotype was observed at least ten times. Antigen: not known. This rearrangement joins TRBV12-3 or TRBV12-4 to TRBJ2-3; D gene ambiguous. The source is an adult woman who had mild COVID-19 (a few samples of this study predate the infection). Cell type and time point are not known. Sample: PBMCs or a T cell subset sorted from them (not recorded which). The CDR3 DNA sequence: TGTGCCAGCAGCCTCTCAAGCACAGATACGCAGTATTTT. Translation: CASSLSSTDTQYF.